This T cell receptor (beta chain) was recovered during a study of control samples from healthy donors and cancer patients. Germline V gives CDR1 SGHTA, CDR2 FQGTGA. V dropped 4 bases and J dropped 4 bases, with 10 bases sitting between them. The CDR3 totals 13 residues. Method: immunoSEQ multiplex PCR; TCRdb's copy keeps in-frame clones and lacks some. Of about 130,000 clones listed, roughly 92% were seen once; the top ten hold 5.5% to 7%. Specimen: blood. This chain uses TRBV7-3 with TRBJ2-5, with unresolved D. The clonotype was recovered from a man younger than 30 in good health. The CDR3 region has the DNA TGTGCCAGCAGCTACGGACCTGTAGAGACCCAGTACTTC. Translating gives CASSYGPVETQYF. The whole variable domain, filled in from reference TRBV7-3 and TRBJ2-5, reads GAGVSQTPSNKVTEKGKYVELRCDPISGHTALYWYRQSLGQGPEFLIYFQGTGAADDSGLPNDRFFAVRPEGSVSTLKIQRTERGDSAVYLCASSYGPVETQYFGPGTRLLVL.